These 24 T cell receptor beta chains originate from one sample sequenced in a study of shared clonotypes between healthy human individuals. The method was immunoSEQ multiplex PCR; TCRdb's version includes in-frame clones alone and lacks a portion of them. The sample yields about 600,000 clones, around 95% seen once. CD45RO-negative cells were positively selected for CCR7, leaving out terminally differentiated effector memory CD45RA+ cells. Sequencing used naive CD8+ T cells sorted from blood. Receptors were obtained from a woman aged 25 to 39 in good health.

The J gene is TRBJ1-2, the V gene TRBV6-5; D possibly corresponds to TRBD1 (6 bases). V lost 3 bases and J lost 8, with 13 bases in between. Germline V gene lookup returns CDR1 MNHEY and CDR2 SVGAGI. This CDR3 has 13 residues. The CDR3 DNA sequence: TGTGCCAGCAGTTATGAGGGACATTGGGGCTACACCTTC. As protein: CASSYEGHWGYTF.

The rearrangement joins TRBV11-2 to TRBJ2-7, with D perhaps matching TRBD1 (6 bases). The CDR3 covers 14 residues. V was pared by 5 bases and J by 3 bases, with 14 bases between. Germline CDR1 and CDR2: SGHAT and FQNNGV. DNA of the CDR3: TGTGCCAGCAGCCAACCGGGACACTTCTACGAGCAGTACTTC. Its translation is CASSQPGHFYEQYF.

In nucleotides, the CDR3 is TGTGCCAGCAGTTTAAAGGGTAGCAATCAGCCCCAGCATTTT. It translates to CASSLKGSNQPQHF. This chain uses TRBV27 with TRBJ1-5; unclear D gene. In germline, CDR1 is MNHEY, CDR2 SMNVEV (reference sequence). The CDR3 spans 14 residues. Trimming stripped 2 bases from V and 0 bases from J, with 5 bases between.

The J gene is TRBJ2-5, the V gene TRBV25-1; D might be TRBD1 (6 bases). V lost 3 bases and J lost 1, with 15 bases in between. Germline V gene data show CDR1 as MGHDK and CDR2 as SYGVNS. The CDR3 is 16 amino acids. The CDR3 spells CASSDSSQGLQETQYF. The CDR3, as DNA: TGTGCCAGCAGTGACTCGAGCCAGGGGCTCCAAGAGACCCAGTACTTC.

This chain uses TRBV19 with TRBJ1-5; no reliable D call. CDR1 and CDR2 from the germline V gene are LNHDA and SQIVND (reference sequence). The CDR3 is 15 amino acids. Deletions cut 2 bases from V and 8 bases from J, with 16 bases between. The CDR3 sequence is CASSISIIQEEPQHF. CDR3 nucleotides: TGTGCCAGTAGTATATCAATAATCCAGGAGGAGCCCCAGCATTTT. Supplemented by reference TRBV19 and TRBJ1-5, the full variable domain reads DGGITQSPKYLFRKEGQNVTLSCEQNLNHDAMYWYRQDPGQGLRLIYYSQIVNDFQKGDIAEGYSVSREKKESFPLTVTSAQKNPTAFYLCASSISIIQEEPQHFGDGTRLSIL.

This rearrangement joins TRBV30 to TRBJ2-3, with TRBD2 matching over 10 bases. Germline trimming cut 3 bases from V and 1 base from J; bases unmatched to any gene: 4. The CDR3 totals 15 residues. From germline, CDR1 is GTSNPN and CDR2 SVGIG (reference sequence). CDR3 amino acids: CAWSAGTSGTDTQYF. The CDR3 DNA sequence: TGTGCCTGGAGCGCCGGGACTAGCGGCACAGATACGCAGTATTTT. The entire variable domain, with the rest obtained from reference TRBV30 and TRBJ2-3, is as follows: SQTIHQWPATLVQPVGSPLSLECTVEGTSNPNLYWYRQAAGRGLQLLFYSVGIGQISSEVPQNLSASRPQDRQFILSSKKLLLSDSGFYLCAWSAGTSGTDTQYFGPGTRLTVL.

The V and J genes are TRBV28 and TRBJ2-7, with a weak D call TRBD1 (6 bases). This CDR3 comprises 14 residues. Germline CDR1 is MDHEN and CDR2 is SYDVKM. Deletions cut 6 bases from V and 5 bases from J, with 17 bases between. This chain's CDR3 is CASSSLQGFHEQYF. CDR3 DNA sequence: TGTGCCAGCAGCTCACTACAGGGATTTCACGAGCAGTACTTC.

This rearrangement joins TRBV29-1 to TRBJ1-2, with unresolved D. The length of the CDR3 is 14 residues. V lost 0 bases and J 8 bases, leaving 16 bases between the germline ends. The germline V gene has CDR1 SQVTM and CDR2 ANQGSEA. CDR3 residues: CSVEDPAMATGYTF. The DNA of the CDR3 is TGCAGCGTTGAAGATCCGGCTATGGCTACCGGCTACACCTTC.

The genes are TRBV4-1 and TRBJ1-4; D remains unclear. Trimming cost V 1 base and J 5 bases, with 11 bases left between them. The CDR3 totals 15 residues. Germline V CDR1 and CDR2: MGHRA, YSYEKL. CDR3 sequence (DNA): TGCGCCAGCAGCCAAGTAAACCAAGGGAATGAAAAACTGTTTTTT. This codes for CASSQVNQGNEKLFF.

The chain is built from TRBV27 and TRBJ2-7; 9 bases agree with TRBD1. V lost 1 base and J lost 6; bases outside the gene matches: 10. The CDR3 is 16 amino acids. Germline CDR1 MNHEY, CDR2 SMNVEV (reference sequence). The CDR3 reads CASSLLPRDRVVEQYF. DNA of the CDR3: TGTGCCAGCAGTTTATTGCCCCGGGACAGGGTGGTCGAGCAGTACTTC.

This sequence joins TRBV5-1 and TRBJ2-7, with 10 bases that match TRBD2. The ends lost 4 bases at V and 4 bases at J; junction bases unmatched: 14. Germline CDR1 is SGHRS and CDR2 is YFSETQ. The CDR3 totals 17 residues. CDR3 sequence (DNA): TGCGCCAGCAGCCCGTTAACGCTAGCGGGAGTTGAGTACGAGCAGTACTTC. This codes for CASSPLTLAGVEYEQYF.

The V gene is TRBV27, the J gene TRBJ2-1; 13 nucleotides line up with TRBD2. After removal of 6 bases from V and 7 bases from J, the junction contained 6 bases not matched to a gene. The CDR3 loop spans 15 amino acids. Germline V lookup: CDR1 MNHEY, CDR2 SMNVEV (reference sequence). The CDR3 DNA reads as TGTGCCAGCAGCGCCGGGACTAGCGGGAAAAATGAGCAGTTCTTC. It encodes CASSAGTSGKNEQFF.

V and J are TRBV2 and TRBJ2-3; either TRBD1 or TRBD2 may fit D (5 bases each). The germline V and J ends were trimmed by 5 bases and 1 base, with 7 bases remaining between them. Germline V gene data show CDR1 as SNHLY and CDR2 as FYNNEI. CDR3 length: 13 amino acids. CDR3 in amino acids: CASSWDGTDTQYF. The CDR3, as DNA: TGTGCCAGCAGTTGGGACGGCACAGATACGCAGTATTTT. Looking up the rest from reference TRBV2 and TRBJ2-3 gives the full variable domain: EPEVTQTPSHQVTQMGQEVILRCVPISNHLYFYWYRQILGQKVEFLVSFYNNEISEKSEIFDDQFSVERPDGSNFTLKIRSTKLEDSAMYFCASSWDGTDTQYFGPGTRLTVL.

The chain is built from TRBV5-1 and TRBJ1-3, with a possible D match to TRBD1 (5 bases). Trimming removed 2 bases from V and 1 base from J, with 13 bases in between. The CDR3 consists of 16 residues. Germline V lookup: CDR1 SGHRS, CDR2 YFSETQ. CDR3 in amino acids: CASSFMGEKSGNTIYF. The CDR3 nucleotides are TGCGCCAGCAGCTTTATGGGGGAAAAATCTGGAAACACCATATATTTT.

The V and J genes are TRBV13 and TRBJ2-5; D is unresolved. The J call is in doubt because the DNA end fits TRBJ2-7 better. Germline V gene lookup returns CDR1 PRHDT and CDR2 FYEKMQ (reference sequence). The CDR3 loop spans 12 amino acids. The CDR3 loop is CASSRGDYEQYF. In DNA, the CDR3 is TGTGCCAGCAGCCGTGGGGACTACGAGCAGTACTTC.

DNA for the CDR3: TGTGCCAGCAGTTATCAGGGTGTGAACACTGAAGCTTTCTTT. It yields the protein CASSYQGVNTEAFF. This chain joins TRBV6-5 and TRBJ1-1, with D possibly matching TRBD1 (5 bases). Trimming pared 3 bases from V and 0 bases from J, leaving 8 bases between. This CDR3 spans 14 amino acids. CDR1 is MNHEY, CDR2 SVGAGI, per germline.

The genes are TRBV6-1 and TRBJ1-1; no clear D. The CDR3 extends over 13 amino acids. Trimming removed 8 bases from V and 4 bases from J, with 14 bases in between. Germline assignment: CDR1 MNHNS and CDR2 SASEGT. This CDR3 is CASLAIWGTEAFF. CDR3 bases: TGTGCCAGCCTCGCCATTTGGGGCACTGAAGCTTTCTTT.

V usage is TRBV28 and J usage is TRBJ2-7; perhaps TRBD2 as D (6 bases). Per the germline V gene, CDR1 is MDHEN and CDR2 is SYDVKM. The CDR3 runs 16 residues. The V end was cut by 2 bases, the J end by 2 bases, with 16 bases between. The CDR3 loop reads CASSLDGGNPTYEQYF. In DNA, the CDR3 is TGTGCCAGCAGTTTAGACGGGGGTAACCCCACCTACGAGCAGTACTTC.

V is TRBV2 and J is TRBJ2-7; no clear D. This CDR3 region has 13 residues. The germline V and J ends were trimmed by 4 bases and 3 bases, with 10 bases remaining between them. Germline V gene data show CDR1 as SNHLY and CDR2 as FYNNEI. The CDR3 sequence: CASSVARSYEQYF. DNA for the CDR3: TGTGCCAGCAGTGTAGCTAGAAGCTACGAGCAGTACTTC.

This chain links TRBV7-2 with TRBJ2-7; 13 bases agree with TRBD2. Germline-derived CDR1 and CDR2 are SGHTA and FQGNSA. V was pared by 3 bases and J by 6 bases, with 8 bases of the junction left unmatched. The CDR3 totals 16 residues. DNA of the CDR3: TGTGCCAGCAGCTTTCTACTAGCGGGAGGGCTTGGCGAGCAGTACTTC. As protein: CASSFLLAGGLGEQYF.

V and J are TRBV19 and TRBJ2-2; D is possibly TRBD2 (6 bases). Germline values: CDR1 LNHDA, CDR2 SQIVND (reference sequence). V was clipped by 1 base and J by 5 bases, with 11 bases between them. The CDR3 is 15 amino acids. Written as DNA, the CDR3 is TGTGCCAGTAGTATAGCGGGAGAGGGTACCGGGGAGCTGTTTTTT. Protein sequence: CASSIAGEGTGELFF.

This clone was seen only a few times. This sample also contains other DNA sequences that code for the same CDR3. The chain combines TRBV28 with TRBJ1-1; TRBD1 is a possible D gene (6 bases). This CDR3 is built from 13 residues. Germline values: CDR1 MDHEN, CDR2 SYDVKM. Between the trimmed V and J ends, which lost 5 bases and 1 base, there was a span of 8 bases. Here the CDR3 DNA reads TGTGCCAGCAGTCCCAGGGGGAACACTGAAGCTTTCTTT. Translated: CASSPRGNTEAFF.

Turning to this clone: The sample holds other DNA sequences that translate to the same CDR3. This rearrangement joins TRBV7-9 to TRBJ2-3, with 8 bases matching TRBD2. The CDR3 totals 15 residues. After removal of 0 bases from V and 6 bases from J, the junction contained 5 bases not matched to a gene. Germline CDR1 is SEHNR and CDR2 is FQNEAQ (reference sequence). The CDR3, as DNA: TGTGCCAGCAGCTTAGCTGTAGCGGGAACGGATACGCAGTATTTT. This translates into CASSLAVAGTDTQYF.

This chain links TRBV2 with TRBJ2-6; 8 nucleotides line up with TRBD1. Germline-derived CDR1 and CDR2 are SNHLY and FYNNEI. V was pared by 5 bases and J by 6 bases, with 6 bases of the junction left unmatched. The CDR3 spans 15 residues. CDR3 nucleotides: TGTGCCAGCAGTTTTGGACAGGGAGAGGCCAACGTCCTGACTTTC. Its translation is CASSFGQGEANVLTF.